This T cell receptor beta chain was retrieved from a study of blood T cell repertoires in COVID-19. CDR3 length equals 14 residues. Germline lookup yields CDR1 SGHDN and CDR2 FVKESK. Unmatched junction bases numbered 13, after V lost 7 bases and J lost 7 bases. Profiling relied on immunoSEQ multiplex PCR, and the TCRdb table lists in-frame clones only, not all of them. The table lists around 100,000 clones, over 85% of them singletons. The rearrangement uses TRBV14 and TRBJ2-7, with 7 bases lining up with TRBD1. This sequence was found in a woman over 75 in a cohort sampled during active COVID-19. The sample comprised peripheral blood. The CDR3 loop is CASKGMGPTGEQYF. CDR3 DNA: TGTGCCAGCAAGGGCATGGGACCGACAGGGGAGCAGTACTTC.